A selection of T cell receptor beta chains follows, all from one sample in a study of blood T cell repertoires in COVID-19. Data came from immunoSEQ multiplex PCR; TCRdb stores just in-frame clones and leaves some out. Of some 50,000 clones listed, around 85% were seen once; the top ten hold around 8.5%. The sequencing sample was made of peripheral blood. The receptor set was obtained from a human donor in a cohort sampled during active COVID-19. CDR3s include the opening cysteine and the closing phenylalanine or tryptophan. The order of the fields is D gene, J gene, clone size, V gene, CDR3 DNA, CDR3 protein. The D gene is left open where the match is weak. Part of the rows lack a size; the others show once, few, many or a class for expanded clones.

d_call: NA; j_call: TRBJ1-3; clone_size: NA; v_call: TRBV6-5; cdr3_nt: TGTGCCAGCAGTTACTCGCCAGTCTCTGGAAACACCATATATTTT; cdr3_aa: CASSYSPVSGNTIYF
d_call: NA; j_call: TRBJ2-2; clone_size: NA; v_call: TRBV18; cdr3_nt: TGTGCCAGCTCACCGCCGGGACAGCGGGCCACCGGGGAGCTGTTTTTT; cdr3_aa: CASSPPGQRATGELFF
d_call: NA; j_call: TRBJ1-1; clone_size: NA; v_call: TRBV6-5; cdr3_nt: TGTGCCAGCAGGCCGCCTGGCATCATGAACACTGAAGCTTTCTTT; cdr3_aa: CASRPPGIMNTEAFF
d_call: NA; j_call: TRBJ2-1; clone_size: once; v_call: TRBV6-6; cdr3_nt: TGTGCCAGCAGTCAGACAGGCTCCTACAATGAGCAGTTCTTC; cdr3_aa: CASSQTGSYNEQFF
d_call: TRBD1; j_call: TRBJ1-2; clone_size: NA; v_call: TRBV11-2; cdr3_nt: TGTGCCAGCAGCCCGGGACAGGGATATGGCTACACCTTC; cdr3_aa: CASSPGQGYGYTF
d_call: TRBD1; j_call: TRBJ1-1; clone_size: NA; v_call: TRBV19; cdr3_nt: TGTGCCAGTAGACGAACCGGGACAGGGGGCTTTAACACTGAAGCTTTCTTT; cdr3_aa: CASRRTGTGGFNTEAFF
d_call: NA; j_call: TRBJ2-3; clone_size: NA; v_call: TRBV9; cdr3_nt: TGTGCCAGCAGCGTCCCGGGTGAGGGTCAGCAGTATTTT; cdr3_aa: CASSVPGEGQQYF
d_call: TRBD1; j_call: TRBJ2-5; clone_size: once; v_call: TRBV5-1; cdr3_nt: TGCGCCAGCAGCTTAGGAGGACAGGCGGCCCGCCTTCAAGAGACCCAGTACTTC; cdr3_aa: CASSLGGQAARLQETQYF
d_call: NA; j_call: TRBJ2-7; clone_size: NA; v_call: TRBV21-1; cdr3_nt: TGTGCCAGCAGCAAAGGGGGGGGACATTTGACCTACGAGCAGTACTTC; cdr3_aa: CASSKGGGHLTYEQYF
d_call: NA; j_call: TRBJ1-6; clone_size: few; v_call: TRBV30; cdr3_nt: TGTGCCTGGAGTCCCAACCTTGGCTCACCCCTCCACTTT; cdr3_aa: CAWSPNLGSPLHF
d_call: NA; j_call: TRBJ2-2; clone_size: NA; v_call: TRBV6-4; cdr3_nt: TGTGCCAGCAGTGACTCGACAGCCACCGGGGAGCTGTTTTTT; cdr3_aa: CASSDSTATGELFF
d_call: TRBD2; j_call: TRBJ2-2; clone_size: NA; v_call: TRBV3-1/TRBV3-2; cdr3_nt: TGTGCCAGCAGCCAAATCCGGCGGGGGGGCACCGGGGAGCTGTTTTTT; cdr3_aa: CASSQIRRGGTGELFF
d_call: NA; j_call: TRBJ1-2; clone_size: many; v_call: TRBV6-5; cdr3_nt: TGTGCCAGCAGTTTCGGGTCTAGCTATGGCTACACCTTC; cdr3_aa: CASSFGSSYGYTF
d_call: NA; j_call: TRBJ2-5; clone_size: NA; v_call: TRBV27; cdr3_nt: TGTGCCAGCGGACACCCTACCCAGTACTTC; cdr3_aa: CASGHPTQYF
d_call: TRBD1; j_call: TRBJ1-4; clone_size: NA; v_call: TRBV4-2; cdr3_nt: TGTGCCAGCAGCCAAGGTGGGACAGGGCGAAATGAAAAACTGTTTTTT; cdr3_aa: CASSQGGTGRNEKLFF
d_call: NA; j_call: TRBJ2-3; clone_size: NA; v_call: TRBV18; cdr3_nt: TGTGCCAGCTCACCAGGGGGGGCCACAGATACGCAGTATTTT; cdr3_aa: CASSPGGATDTQYF
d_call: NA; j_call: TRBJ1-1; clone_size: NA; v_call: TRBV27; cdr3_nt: TGTGCCAGCAAGATCTACGGACAGGAAGCTTTCTTT; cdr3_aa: CASKIYGQEAFF
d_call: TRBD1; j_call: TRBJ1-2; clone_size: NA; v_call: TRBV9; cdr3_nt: TGTGCCAGCAGCGTAGGGGGCGCAGGTTGGACAGGGGGCAACTATGGCTACACCTTC; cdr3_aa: CASSVGGAGWTGGNYGYTF
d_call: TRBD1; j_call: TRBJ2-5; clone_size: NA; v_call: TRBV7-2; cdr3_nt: TGTGCCAGCAGCTTTGGGGGACAGGGAGAGACCCAGTACTTC; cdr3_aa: CASSFGGQGETQYF
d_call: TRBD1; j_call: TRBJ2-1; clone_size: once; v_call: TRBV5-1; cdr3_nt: TGCGCCAGCAGCCCCTCGGACAGGGCGAGAAATGAGCAGTTCTTC; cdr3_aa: CASSPSDRARNEQFF
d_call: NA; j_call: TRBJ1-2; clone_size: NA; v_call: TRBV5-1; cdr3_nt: TGCGCCAGCAGCTTGGAGGGGGAGTATGGCTACACCTTC; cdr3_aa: CASSLEGEYGYTF
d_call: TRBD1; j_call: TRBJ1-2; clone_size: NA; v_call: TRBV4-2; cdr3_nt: TGTGCCAGCAGCCAAGAATGGACAGGGGGCGGCTATGGCTACACCTTC; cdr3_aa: CASSQEWTGGGYGYTF
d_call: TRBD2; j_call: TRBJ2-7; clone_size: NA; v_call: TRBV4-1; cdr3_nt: TGCGCCAGCAGCCAAGGCGAATTACTAGCGGTAGACACCTACGAGCAGTACTTC; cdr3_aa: CASSQGELLAVDTYEQYF
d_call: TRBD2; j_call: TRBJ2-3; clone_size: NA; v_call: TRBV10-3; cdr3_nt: TGTGCCATCAGTCCTGAGCGGGGGGTAGACACAGATACGCAGTATTTT; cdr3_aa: CAISPERGVDTDTQYF
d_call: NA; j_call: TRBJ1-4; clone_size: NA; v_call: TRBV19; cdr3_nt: TGTGCCAGTAGTAGACAGAGTAATGAAAAACTGTTTTTT; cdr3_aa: CASSRQSNEKLFF
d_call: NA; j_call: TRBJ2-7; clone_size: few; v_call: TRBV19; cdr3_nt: TGTGCCAGTAGTCCTCCGGGACACTACTACGAGCAGTACTTC; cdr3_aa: CASSPPGHYYEQYF
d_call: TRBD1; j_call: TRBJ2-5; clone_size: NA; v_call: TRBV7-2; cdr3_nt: TGTGCCAGCAGCTTAGTAAGGGGACAGGGTTTGGGAGAGACCCAGTACTTC; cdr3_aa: CASSLVRGQGLGETQYF
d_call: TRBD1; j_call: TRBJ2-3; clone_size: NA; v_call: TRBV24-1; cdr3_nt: TGTGCCACCAGTGAGTCCGGGACAGGGGGAGGTACAGATACGCAGTATTTT; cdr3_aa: CATSESGTGGGTDTQYF
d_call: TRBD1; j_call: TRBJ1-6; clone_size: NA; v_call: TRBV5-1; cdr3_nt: TGCGCCAGCAGCCCTGGACAGGGGAGCCTCAATTCACCCCTCCACTTT; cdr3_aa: CASSPGQGSLNSPLHF
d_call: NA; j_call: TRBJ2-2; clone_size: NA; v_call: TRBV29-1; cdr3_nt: TGCAGCGTGGGTATAGGGGTGTACACCGGGGAGCTGTTTTTT; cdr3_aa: CSVGIGVYTGELFF
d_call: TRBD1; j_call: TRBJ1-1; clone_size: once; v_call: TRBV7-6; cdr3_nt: TGTGCCAGCAGCTCGAGGACAGGGGGCGGCACTGAAGCTTTCTTT; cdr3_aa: CASSSRTGGGTEAFF
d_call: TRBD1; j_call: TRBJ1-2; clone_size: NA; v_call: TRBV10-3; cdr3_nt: TGTGCCATCAGTGAGTCGACAGGGGGCTATGGCTACACCTTC; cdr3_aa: CAISESTGGYGYTF
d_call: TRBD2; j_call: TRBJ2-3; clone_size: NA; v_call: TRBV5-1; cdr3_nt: TGCGCCAGCAGCTTGAGCGGGGGGGGCTCAGATACGCAGTATTTT; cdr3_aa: CASSLSGGGSDTQYF
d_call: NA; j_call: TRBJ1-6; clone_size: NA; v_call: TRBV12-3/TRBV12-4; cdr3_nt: TGTGCCAGCAGCCAAACGGGTAATTCACCCCTCCACTTT; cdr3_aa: CASSQTGNSPLHF
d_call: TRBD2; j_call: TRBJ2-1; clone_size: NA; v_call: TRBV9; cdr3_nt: TGTGCCAGCAGCGGACCTAGCGGGGGCGCCTACAATGAGCAGTTCTTC; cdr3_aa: CASSGPSGGAYNEQFF
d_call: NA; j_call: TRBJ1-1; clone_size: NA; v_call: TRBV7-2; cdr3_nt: TGTGCCAGCAGCTCGGGACAGAACACTGAAGCTTTCTTT; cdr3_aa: CASSSGQNTEAFF
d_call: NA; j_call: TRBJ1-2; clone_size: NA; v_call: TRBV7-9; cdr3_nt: TGTGCCAGCAGCAAAGGGGAGGAGAACTATGGCTACACCTTC; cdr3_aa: CASSKGEENYGYTF
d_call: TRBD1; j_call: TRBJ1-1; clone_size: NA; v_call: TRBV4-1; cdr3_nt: TGCGCCAGCAGCCAAGCCAGGGGGACGGCTTTCTTT; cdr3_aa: CASSQARGTAFF
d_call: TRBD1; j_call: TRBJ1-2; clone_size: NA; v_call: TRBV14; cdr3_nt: TGTGCCAGCAGCCAAGACCTACAGGGGAAGACCGGCTACACCTTC; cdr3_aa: CASSQDLQGKTGYTF
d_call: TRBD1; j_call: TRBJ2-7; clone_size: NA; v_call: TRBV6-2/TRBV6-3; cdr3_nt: TGTGCCAGCAGTTACAATCCGGGACAGGGCGCCTACGAGCAGTACTTC; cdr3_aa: CASSYNPGQGAYEQYF
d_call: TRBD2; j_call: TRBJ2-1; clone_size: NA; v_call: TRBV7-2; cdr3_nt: TGTGCCAGCAGCCCAAATGGACTAGCTAGTGAGCAGTTCTTC; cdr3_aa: CASSPNGLASEQFF
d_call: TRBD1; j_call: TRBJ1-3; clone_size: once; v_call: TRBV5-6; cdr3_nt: TGTGCCAGCACTTGGGGACAGGGTGCAGGAAACACCATATATTTT; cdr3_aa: CASTWGQGAGNTIYF
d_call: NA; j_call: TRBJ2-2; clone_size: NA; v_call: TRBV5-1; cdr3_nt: TGCGCCAGCTCAAGGTTAACTATCAACACCGGGGAGCTGTTTTTT; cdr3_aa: CASSRLTINTGELFF
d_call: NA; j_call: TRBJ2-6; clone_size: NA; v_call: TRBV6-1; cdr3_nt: TGTGCCAGCAGTGAAGACAGCTCTGGGGCCAACGTCCTGACTTTC; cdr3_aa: CASSEDSSGANVLTF
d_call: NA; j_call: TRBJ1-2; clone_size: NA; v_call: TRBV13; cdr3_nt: TGTGCCAGCAGCTTAGGGGGCGGGACCAGCTATGGCTACACCTTC; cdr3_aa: CASSLGGGTSYGYTF
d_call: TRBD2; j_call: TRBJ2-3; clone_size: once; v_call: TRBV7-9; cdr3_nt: TGTGCCAGCAGCTCACCGACTAGCGGAGCTAGCACAGATACGCAGTATTTT; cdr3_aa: CASSSPTSGASTDTQYF
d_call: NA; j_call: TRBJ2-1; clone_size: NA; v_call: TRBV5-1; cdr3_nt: TGCGCCAGCAGCTCCTCGGGGAGCTCCTACAATGAGCAGTTCTTC; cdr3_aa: CASSSSGSSYNEQFF